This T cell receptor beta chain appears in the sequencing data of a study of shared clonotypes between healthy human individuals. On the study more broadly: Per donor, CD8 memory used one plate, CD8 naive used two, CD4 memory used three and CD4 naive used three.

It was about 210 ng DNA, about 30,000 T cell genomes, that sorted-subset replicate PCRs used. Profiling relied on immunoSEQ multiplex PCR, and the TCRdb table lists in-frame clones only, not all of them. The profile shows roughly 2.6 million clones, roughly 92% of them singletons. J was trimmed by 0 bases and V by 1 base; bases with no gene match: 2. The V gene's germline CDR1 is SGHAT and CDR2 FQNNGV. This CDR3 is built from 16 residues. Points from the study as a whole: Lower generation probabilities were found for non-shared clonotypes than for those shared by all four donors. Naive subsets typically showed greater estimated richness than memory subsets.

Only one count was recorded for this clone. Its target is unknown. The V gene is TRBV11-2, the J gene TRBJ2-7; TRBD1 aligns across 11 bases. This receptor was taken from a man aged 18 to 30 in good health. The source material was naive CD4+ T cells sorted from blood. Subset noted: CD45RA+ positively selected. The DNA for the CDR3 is TGTGCCAGCAGCTTAGGGACAGGGGGCTCCTCCTACGAGCAGTACTTC. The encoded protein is CASSLGTGGSSYEQYF.